This T cell receptor beta chain came from a study of graft-versus-host responses after intestinal transplantation. Whole-study context: The whole recipient group had anti-thymocyte globulin induction followed by tacrolimus and steroids for two to four years. Study findings and constraints: In patients with graft-donor T cell macrochimerism, allograft graft-versus-host to host-versus-graft clonal ratios were high.

Trimming pared 2 bases from V and 2 bases from J, leaving 10 bases between. The CDR3 contains 15 residues. Germline CDR1 MNHNS, CDR2 SASEGT. This clone appeared a single time. Its specificity is unknown. The data were produced by immunoSEQ multiplex PCR, yet TCRdb's version contains in-frame clones alone and is incomplete. The sample consists of about 120,000 clones, 85% to 95% of them appearing once. The source material was unstimulated CD8+ T cells sorted from spleen or lymph node cells, sampled before intestinal transplant. This TCR was sampled from a human donor who received an intestinal transplant. This rearrangement joins TRBV6-1 to TRBJ2-1, with D tentatively TRBD2 (5 bases). The CDR3: CASSEWRTPYNEQFF. The CDR3 coding sequence is TGTGCCAGCAGTGAATGGAGGACTCCCTACAATGAGCAGTTCTTC.